Each of the 14 T cell receptor beta chains below was sequenced from the same sample in a study of shared clonotypes between healthy human individuals. Assay: immunoSEQ multiplex PCR; the TCRdb copy retains only in-frame clones and omits some. The data show 2 million to 2.5 million clones, roughly 95% seen once. The sequencing sample was made of naive CD4+ T cells sorted from blood. Subset in this sample: CD45RA+ positively selected. The origin of the receptors is a young man in good health.

The CDR3 spells CASSLRDGYNEQFF. The CDR3 DNA is TGCGCCAGCAGCCTCCGGGACGGCTACAATGAGCAGTTCTTC. The chain combines TRBV4-1 with TRBJ2-1, with D tentatively TRBD1 or TRBD2 (5 bases each). This CDR3 comprises 14 residues. With 4 bases removed from V and 3 bases from J, the gap between germline ends came to 10 bases. The V gene's germline CDR1 is MGHRA and CDR2 YSYEKL.

The chain's CDR3 is CASSDREGNEQFF. The DNA for the CDR3 is TGTGCCAGCAGTGATAGGGAAGGCAATGAGCAGTTCTTC. The chain links TRBV2 to TRBJ2-1; D is ambiguous. The CDR3 spans 13 residues. V gave up 3 bases and J gave up 6 bases, with 9 bases separating them. Germline V gives CDR1 SNHLY, CDR2 FYNNEI.

The chain couples TRBV7-2 to TRBJ1-1; TRBD1 might be the D (6 bases). The CDR3 is 14 amino acids. Looked up from germline, CDR1 is SGHTA and CDR2 is FQGNSA. The V and J ends lost 1 base and 6 bases respectively, with 12 bases between them. The CDR3: CASSLVGAVAEAFF. The CDR3, as DNA: TGTGCCAGCAGCTTAGTGGGGGCGGTGGCTGAAGCTTTCTTT. Full variable domain (rest looked up from reference TRBV7-2 and TRBJ1-1): GAGVSQSPSNKVTEKGKDVELRCDPISGHTALYWYRQSLGQGLEFLIYFQGNSAPDKSGLPSDRFSAERTGGSVSTLTIQRTQQEDSAVYLCASSLVGAVAEAFFGQGTRLTVV.

The gene calls are TRBV6-1 and TRBJ1-6; D uncertain. The CDR3 runs 12 residues. The germline V gene encodes CDR1 MNHNS and CDR2 SASEGT. Trimming removed 5 bases at V and 9 bases at J, with 8 bases between. CDR3 region: CASSSKGSPLHF. The CDR3, as DNA: TGTGCCAGCAGTTCAAAAGGTTCACCCCTCCACTTT.

This chain connects TRBV7-9 to TRBJ2-2, with D maybe TRBD2 (6 bases). This CDR3 is built from 14 residues. Germline CDR1 is SEHNR and CDR2 is FQNEAQ (reference sequence). V was trimmed by 3 bases and J by 10 bases, leaving 15 bases between them. The CDR3 sequence is CASSLGAGPPELFF. DNA of the CDR3: TGTGCCAGCAGCTTGGGCGCGGGACCGCCGGAGCTGTTTTTT.

The chain employs TRBV30 and TRBJ1-3, with D perhaps TRBD1 (5 bases). This CDR3 comprises 13 residues. Germline lookup yields CDR1 GTSNPN and CDR2 SVGIG (reference sequence). V lost 2 bases, J lost 4 bases, and 9 bases lay in between. This CDR3 reads CAWSPGLGNTIYF. CDR3 nucleotide sequence: TGTGCCTGGAGTCCAGGGTTGGGAAACACCATATATTTT.

This chain uses TRBV2 with TRBJ1-2, with TRBD1 matching 9 bases. The germline gives CDR1 SNHLY, CDR2 FYNNEI. The CDR3 contains 14 residues. The V segment lost 6 bases and the J segment 7 bases; nucleotides outside the gene matches: 9. CDR3 nucleotide sequence: TGTGCCAGCAGAGAGAGAGGGACAGGGACTGGCTACACCTTC. It yields the protein CASRERGTGTGYTF.

V is TRBV6-1 and J is TRBJ2-7; TRBD1 matches at 7 bases. Trimming cost V 7 bases and J 2 bases; bases outside gene matches: 5. Germline V gene data show CDR1 as MNHNS and CDR2 as SASEGT. The CDR3 has 13 residues. The CDR3 here is CASTDRAPYEQYF. In DNA form, the CDR3 reads TGTGCCAGCACAGACAGGGCCCCCTACGAGCAGTACTTC.

Details on this clone: Other nucleotide sequences from this sample produce the same CDR3. This chain uses TRBV5-1 with TRBJ1-1; D not certain. CDR1 is SGHRS and CDR2 is YFSETQ in the germline V gene. The CDR3 contains 13 residues. V was clipped by 0 bases and J by 5 bases, with 8 bases between them. CDR3 DNA: TGCGCCAGCAGCTTGGTGAGTGGGACTGAAGCTTTCTTT. Its translation: CASSLVSGTEAFF.

The CDR3 region has the DNA TGTGCCAGCAGTTTCCACGGACAGGACAATCAGCCCCAGCATTTT. Its protein product is CASSFHGQDNQPQHF. The V and J genes are TRBV27 and TRBJ1-5; TRBD1 agrees at 7 bases. Germline V CDR1 and CDR2: MNHEY, SMNVEV (reference sequence). After removal of 3 bases from V and 3 bases from J, the junction contained 5 bases not matched to a gene. The CDR3 covers 15 residues.

The chain joins TRBV5-5 to TRBJ1-5; D might be TRBD1 (5 bases). CDR1 is SGHKS, CDR2 YYEKEE, per germline (reference sequence). This CDR3 has 13 amino acids. Trimming took 3 bases from V and 7 from J, leaving 11 bases between them. CDR3 DNA: TGTGCCAGCAGCTCCTATTGGGGCCAGCCCCAGCATTTT. It specifies CASSSYWGQPQHF.

This chain links TRBV28 with TRBJ1-4, with D possibly TRBD1 on 5 matching bases. The germline V gene has CDR1 MDHEN and CDR2 SYDVKM. This CDR3 is 17 amino acids long. V dropped 6 bases and J dropped 0 bases, with 17 bases sitting between them. CDR3 region: CASRDTRGQSTNEKLFF. The CDR3, as DNA: TGTGCCAGCAGGGATACCCGGGGCCAGTCAACTAATGAAAAACTGTTTTTT.

The J gene is TRBJ1-5, the V gene TRBV21-1; the D call of TRBD1 is as the table states it, not checked on the DNA. TRBV21-1 is tagged as a pseudogene. CDR3 size: 17 residues. As DNA, the CDR3 is TGTGCCAGCAGCAAAGTAAAGGGAACAGGGAAGAGTCAGCCCCAGCATTTT. This sequence encodes CASSKVKGTGKSQPQHF.

V gene TRBV6-5 combines with J gene TRBJ1-1; D is possibly TRBD1 (6 bases). V was clipped by 6 bases and J by 0 bases, with 11 bases between them. Germline loops: CDR1 MNHEY, CDR2 SVGAGI. This CDR3 contains 14 residues. The CDR3 reads CASRKTGMNTEAFF. The DNA of the CDR3 is TGTGCCAGCAGAAAGACAGGCATGAACACTGAAGCTTTCTTT.